These 12 T cell receptor beta chains came from one sample sequenced in a study of graft-versus-host responses after intestinal transplantation. This table comes from immunoSEQ multiplex PCR, and its TCRdb copy is limited to in-frame clones, with some not included. The table shows fewer than 90,000 clones, with over 90% occurring only once. No cognate antigen is known for these TCRs. Source: unstimulated CD4+ T cells sorted from spleen or lymph node cells, taken before transplant. The source is a human donor who was the organ donor for an intestinal transplant.

The genes are TRBV28 and TRBJ2-5; 12 bases line up with TRBD1. Germline V lookup: CDR1 MDHEN, CDR2 SYDVKM. The CDR3 extends over 15 amino acids. After removal of 7 bases from V and 5 bases from J, the junction contained 8 bases not matched to a gene. The CDR3: CASTGTGGARETQYF. The CDR3, as DNA: TGTGCCAGCACCGGGACAGGGGGCGCGAGGGAGACCCAGTACTTC. Using reference TRBV28 and TRBJ2-5 for the parts outside the CDR3, the full variable domain is DVKVTQSSRYLVKRTGEKVFLECVQDMDHENMFWYRQDPGLGLRLIYFSYDVKMKEKGDIPEGYSVSREKKERFSLILESASTNQTSMYLCASTGTGGARETQYFGPGTRLLVL.

The V gene is TRBV10-1, the J gene TRBJ2-7; no reliable D call. Germline lookup yields CDR1 WNHNN and CDR2 SYGVQD (reference sequence). CDR3 length: 14 residues. V lost 2 bases and J 9 bases, leaving 17 bases between the germline ends. CDR3 loop: CASSEELSGVRQYF. In nucleotides, the CDR3 is TGCGCCAGCAGTGAGGAGCTTTCTGGGGTTCGGCAGTACTTC.

The J gene is TRBJ2-7, the V gene TRBV11-3; 11 nucleotides align to TRBD1. The CDR3 is 14 residues long. Per the germline V gene, CDR1 is SGHNT and CDR2 is YENEEA. J gave up 7 bases and V 7 bases, and 9 bases lay outside the gene matches. The CDR3 DNA reads as TGTGCCAGCATAAAGGACAGGGGGCTGGGGGAGCAGTACTTC. Translating it yields CASIKDRGLGEQYF.

The genes are TRBV30 and TRBJ2-1; 7 positions match TRBD1. Germline CDR1 is GTSNPN and CDR2 is SVGIG (reference sequence). The V and J ends lost 0 bases and 4 bases, in that order; junction bases with no gene match: 9. The CDR3 is 16 residues long. Here the CDR3 reads CAWSVLGEDRYNEQFF. In DNA, the CDR3 is TGTGCCTGGAGTGTACTTGGAGAGGACAGGTACAATGAGCAGTTCTTC.

The chain has TRBV7-8 and TRBJ2-7; no reliable D call. Germline V gene data show CDR1 as SGHVS and CDR2 as FQNEAQ. CDR3 size: 13 residues. V was trimmed by 5 bases and J by 3 bases, leaving 11 bases between them. In DNA form, the CDR3 reads TGTGCCAGCAGCCCGGAGTTAGGCTACGAGCAGTACTTC. This sequence encodes CASSPELGYEQYF.

The chain couples TRBV19 to TRBJ1-1; D gene ambiguous. The germline CDR1 and CDR2 sequences are LNHDA and SQIVND (reference sequence). The CDR3 contains 15 residues. The V end lost 6 bases, the J end lost 0 bases, and 14 bases lay between the germline ends. CDR3 coding DNA: TGTGCCAGTAGAACCGAGGGCAGTTTGAACACTGAAGCTTTCTTT. Translated: CASRTEGSLNTEAFF.

The J gene is TRBJ2-1, the V gene TRBV2; D gene unclear. The CDR3 totals 12 residues. Germline values: CDR1 SNHLY, CDR2 FYNNEI. V was trimmed by 4 bases and J by 5 bases, leaving 6 bases between them. CDR3 DNA: TGTGCCAGCAGTGGGTCCGACAATGAGCAGTTCTTC. It specifies CASSGSDNEQFF. The full variable domain, completed using reference TRBV2 and TRBJ2-1, is EPEVTQTPSHQVTQMGQEVILRCVPISNHLYFYWYRQILGQKVEFLVSFYNNEISEKSEIFDDQFSVERPDGSNFTLKIRSTKLEDSAMYFCASSGSDNEQFFGPGTRLTVL.

V and J are TRBV7-7 and TRBJ2-7; 7 bases line up with TRBD2. V lost 1 base, J lost 3 bases, and 12 bases stayed unmatched. Germline CDR1 and CDR2: SSHAT and FNYEAQ (reference sequence). This CDR3 is built from 17 residues. The CDR3 spells CASSLVGLGGRLYEQYF. In DNA form, the CDR3 reads TGTGCCAGCAGCTTAGTCGGGTTGGGGGGGAGACTCTACGAGCAGTACTTC.

The V gene is TRBV19, the J gene TRBJ2-3; the D gene is possibly TRBD2 (5 bases). This CDR3 contains 14 residues. Trimming pared 7 bases from V and 0 bases from J, leaving 11 bases between. Looked up from germline, CDR1 is LNHDA and CDR2 is SQIVND (reference sequence). The DNA for the CDR3 is TGTGCCAGTAATTTACGAGGGAGCACAGATACGCAGTATTTT. This translates into CASNLRGSTDTQYF.

The CDR3 loop reads CASSLEPGTGVPDTQYF. Written as DNA, the CDR3 is TGTGCCAGCAGCTTAGAACCCGGGACAGGGGTCCCGGATACGCAGTATTTT. The rearrangement joins TRBV7-6 to TRBJ2-3; 10 bases are a match to TRBD1. Trimming cost V 1 base and J 6 bases; bases outside gene matches: 10. The CDR3 has 17 residues. Germline V lookup: CDR1 SGHVS, CDR2 FNYEAQ.

The rearrangement uses TRBV18 and TRBJ2-7; D is possibly TRBD2 (5 bases). Germline CDR1 KGHSH, CDR2 LQKENI. Trimming took off 5 bases at V and 3 bases at J, with 11 bases between the two ends. This CDR3 comprises 13 residues. The chain's CDR3 is CASSSGRDYEQYF. The CDR3 DNA sequence: TGTGCCAGCTCATCCGGACGGGACTACGAGCAGTACTTC.

The chain employs TRBV6-1 and TRBJ1-1; D remains ambiguous. Trimming stripped 7 bases from V and 0 bases from J, with 15 bases between. Germline V CDR1 and CDR2: MNHNS, SASEGT. The CDR3 length is 15 residues. The chain's CDR3 is CASIPLLGMNTEAFF. CDR3 DNA: TGTGCCAGCATCCCACTCCTTGGGATGAACACTGAAGCTTTCTTT.